One T cell receptor (beta chain) is described in this entry. Its specificity is unknown. J was trimmed by 7 bases and V by 3 bases; bases with no gene match: 9. The CDR3 is made up of 15 amino acids. Germline loops: CDR1 KGHSH, CDR2 LQKENI. This sample was taken from a study of cytomegalovirus exposure and HLA in healthy donors. The study's findings and limits: In vitro checks showed that a few CMV-associated chains really do target CMV antigens.

Produced via immunoSEQ multiplex PCR; TCRdb's table is partial and in-frame only. The sample yields more than 110,000 clones, 80% to 90% seen once. This TCR was recovered from a man in his late teens or twenties in good health and CMV-seronegative. This chain links TRBV18 with TRBJ1-5; 7 bases agree with TRBD1. The sample taken for sequencing was PBMCs. The CDR3 region has the DNA TGTGCCAGCTCACCCGACGGACAGGCGGGGCAGCCCCAGCATTTT. This sequence encodes CASSPDGQAGQPQHF.